Here is one T cell receptor (beta chain) with its context. Its target is not known. The source of the sample is a study of T cell responses to AZD1222 COVID-19 vaccine. Study outcomes and limitations: When two AZD1222 doses had been given, Spike-specific TCR breadth and depth rose. Repertoire samples came only from after the peak T cell response. Just six AZD1222 recipients tested seropositive at baseline. White British donors predominated, females outnumbered males, and clonal diversity was possibly underestimated.

V was clipped by 3 bases and J by 6 bases, with 11 bases between them. CDR3 size: 13 residues. Germline CDR1 and CDR2: MNHEY and SMNVEV (reference sequence). Clones were read by immunoSEQ multiplex PCR, and TCRdb kept only the in-frame ones, dropping some. The table shows around 100,000 clones, with more than 65% occurring only once. The chain has TRBV27 and TRBJ1-2, with a possible D match to TRBD1 (5 bases). The input for sequencing was peripheral blood, taken on day 0 of AZD1222 vaccination. The TCR was taken from an adult in good health. The CDR3 DNA sequence: TGTGCCAGCAGTTTGCGGCAGGGAGATGGCTACACCTTC. It specifies CASSLRQGDGYTF.